This TCR beta chain was recovered during a study of cytomegalovirus exposure and HLA in healthy donors. This PCR relied on a set of 60 Vbeta primers and 13 Jbeta primers. Using immunoSEQ multiplex PCR, the repertoire was profiled, and TCRdb retains in-frame clones only, with some absent. This table has 120,000 to 150,000 clones, approximately 80% appearing once. This CDR3 spans 14 amino acids. The clonotype comes from a man aged 35-49 years in good health and CMV-seronegative. Sequencing was performed on PBMCs. V gene TRBV21-1 combines with J gene TRBJ1-6; whether TRBD1, the table's D call, matches the DNA was not checked. TRBV21-1 is a listed pseudogene. The CDR3 DNA sequence: TGTGCCAGCAGCGAACAGGCCCCTAATTCACCCCTCCACTTT. Encoded protein: CASSEQAPNSPLHF.